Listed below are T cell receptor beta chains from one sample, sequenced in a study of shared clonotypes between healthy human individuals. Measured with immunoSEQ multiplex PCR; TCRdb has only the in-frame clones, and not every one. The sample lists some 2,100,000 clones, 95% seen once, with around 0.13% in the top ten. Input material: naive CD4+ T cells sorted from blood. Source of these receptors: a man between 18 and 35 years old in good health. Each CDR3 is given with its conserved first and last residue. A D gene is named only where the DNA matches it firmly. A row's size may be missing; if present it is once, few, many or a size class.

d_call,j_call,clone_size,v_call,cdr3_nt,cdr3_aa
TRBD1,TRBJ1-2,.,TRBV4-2,TGTGCCAGCAGCCAAGATTACTCAGGGGGCGCGAACTATGGCTACACCTTC,CASSQDYSGGANYGYTF
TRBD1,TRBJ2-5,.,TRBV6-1,TGTGCCAGCCTCTGGACAGGGGGCGCGGAGACCCAGTACTTC,CASLWTGGAETQYF
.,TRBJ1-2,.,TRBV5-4,TGTGCCAGCAGCGCCGTTGACCTAAATAACTATGGCTACACCTTC,CASSAVDLNNYGYTF
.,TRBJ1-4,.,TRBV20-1,TGCAGTGCCGTAGGGGTTGAAAAACTGTTTTTT,CSAVGVEKLFF
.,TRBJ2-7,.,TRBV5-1,TGCGCCAGCAGCAATGACAACTCCCCCTACGAGCAGTACTTC,CASSNDNSPYEQYF
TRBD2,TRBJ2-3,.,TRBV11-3,TGTGCCAGTAGCGGGGGTGGAACAGATACGCAGTATTTT,CASSGGGTDTQYF
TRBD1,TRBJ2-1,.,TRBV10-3,TGTGCCATCAACTTGGACAGGGGGAGTGAGCAGTTCTTC,CAINLDRGSEQFF
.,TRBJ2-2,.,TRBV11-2,TGTGCCAGCAGGGGCACGAACACCGGGGAGCTGTTTTTT,CASRGTNTGELFF
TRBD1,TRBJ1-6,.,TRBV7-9,TGTGCCAGCAGCTCCCAAAGGGCAGGGGGCAATTCACCCCTCCACTTT,CASSSQRAGGNSPLHF
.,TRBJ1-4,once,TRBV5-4,TGTGCCAGCAGCTTGGGTACAGATGAAAAACTGTTTTTT,CASSLGTDEKLFF
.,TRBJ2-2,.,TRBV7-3,TGTGCCAGCAGCCCCCGGACGCGCCATAACACCGGGGAGCTGTTTTTT,CASSPRTRHNTGELFF
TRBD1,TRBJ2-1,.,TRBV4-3,TGCGCCAGCAGCCGCCTGGGACAGGGAGACAATGAGCAGTTCTTC,CASSRLGQGDNEQFF
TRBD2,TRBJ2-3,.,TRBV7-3,TGTGCCAGCAGCCGGGGGGGCCCCACAGATACGCAGTATTTT,CASSRGGPTDTQYF
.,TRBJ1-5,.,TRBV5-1,TGCGCCAGCAGCGACGGAGATCAGCCCCAGCATTTT,CASSDGDQPQHF
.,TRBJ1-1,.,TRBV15,TGTGCCACCAGCAGAGAGATTTCGGGAGCTGAAGCTTTCTTT,CATSREISGAEAFF
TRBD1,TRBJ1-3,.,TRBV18,TGTGCCAGCTCACACCTAAATTGGCAGGGGGCGTCTGGAAACACCATATATTTT,CASSHLNWQGASGNTIYF
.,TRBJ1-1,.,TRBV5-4,TGTGCCAGCAGCTTGTGGGATAACACTGAAGCTTTCTTT,CASSLWDNTEAFF
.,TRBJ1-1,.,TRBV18,TGTGCCAGCTCACCTCGAGCGGACGGGAACACTGAAGCTTTCTTT,CASSPRADGNTEAFF
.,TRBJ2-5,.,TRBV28,TGTGCCAGCAGTCCGTCAAAGGGCAGGGAGACCCAGTACTTC,CASSPSKGRETQYF
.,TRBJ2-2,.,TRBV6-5,TGTGCCAGCAGTTTCGAGCCCCGGTCCGGGGAGCTGTTTTTT,CASSFEPRSGELFF
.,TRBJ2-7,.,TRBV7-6,TGTGCCAGCAGCTTAGGCCAGGGGGGCAACGAGCAGTACTTC,CASSLGQGGNEQYF
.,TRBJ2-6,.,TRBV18,TGTGCCAGCTCACCTAGGCAGACGTCTGGGGCCAACGTCCTGACTTTC,CASSPRQTSGANVLTF
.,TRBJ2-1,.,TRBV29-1,TGCAGCGTGCTATTATTGGTAGCGGCTAGCTCCTACAATGAGCAGTTCTTC,CSVLLLVAASSYNEQFF
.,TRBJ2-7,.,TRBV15,TGTGCCACCAGCGGCCGACTGAGCTCCTACGAGCAGTACTTC,CATSGRLSSYEQYF
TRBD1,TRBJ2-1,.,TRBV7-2,TGTGCCAGCAGCTCCCAGGGGGACATTGAGCAGTTCTTC,CASSSQGDIEQFF
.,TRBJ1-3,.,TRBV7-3,TGTGCCAGCTTGCATTTAACAGTAATCTCTGGAAACACCATATATTTT,CASLHLTVISGNTIYF
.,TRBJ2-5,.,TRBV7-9,TGTGCCAGCAGCTTACTCTGGGAGGCCCAGTACTTC,CASSLLWEAQYF
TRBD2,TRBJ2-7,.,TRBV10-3,TGTGCCATCAGGAGCGGGAGAAACGAGCAGTACTTC,CAIRSGRNEQYF
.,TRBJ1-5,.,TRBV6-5,TGTGCCAGCAGTTACGAGAGGGCAGGGCCCCAGCATTTT,CASSYERAGPQHF
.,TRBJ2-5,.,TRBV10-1,TGCGCCAGCAGTCAAGGTCGCCTGACAGGTCAAGAGACCCAGTACTTC,CASSQGRLTGQETQYF
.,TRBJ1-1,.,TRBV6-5,TGTGCCAGCAGCCGCGGGAGCGAAGCTTTCTTT,CASSRGSEAFF